The rows below give T cell receptor beta chains drawn from one sample of a study of breast tumors, draining lymph nodes, adjacent tissues. TCRdb reanalysed the multiplex PCR reads using MiXCR and keeps one entry per CDR3 protein. The table has 140,000 to 150,000 distinct CDR3 sequences, around a third seen once. The sample was axillary lymph node tissue. Every receptor here comes from a female donor with breast cancer. Some clones in this sample may be carry-over from other donors' samples. Both conserved end residues are part of each CDR3.

J gene,V gene,CDR3 protein
TRBJ1-2,TRBV5-6,CASSLEMGGSGGYTF
TRBJ2-3,TRBV5-1,CASSIGLPSTDTQYF
TRBJ2-2,TRBV18,CASSQQGPSNTGELFF
TRBJ2-2,TRBV12-3/TRBV12-4,CASSPRSTGELFF
TRBJ1-2,TRBV5-1,CASSLESAYGYTF
TRBJ1-6,TRBV20-1,CSVPDSNSPLHF
TRBJ1-6,TRBV9,CASSGTGASPLHF
TRBJ1-3,TRBV28,CATVGSGNTIYF
TRBJ1-5,TRBV9,CASSVGLGGGPQHF
TRBJ1-2,TRBV4-3,CASSQFQGAVDYGYTF
TRBJ2-1,TRBV28,CASSLKGPPYDEQFF
TRBJ2-5,TRBV6-5,CASSPRGQGVWTQYF
TRBJ1-3,TRBV2,CASSTGLGAGYTIYF
TRBJ1-3,TRBV4-2,CASSRTNQGSGNTIYF
TRBJ2-7,TRBV15,CATSRGTSGGRYEQYF
TRBJ2-7,TRBV10-3,CAISFQGDSKYEQYF
TRBJ2-5,TRBV24-1,CATSDGAWQETQYF
TRBJ2-5,TRBV7-2,CASSLGQGETRYF
TRBJ2-1,TRBV6-6,CASSYLSGHEGHEQFF
TRBJ1-5,TRBV4-1,CASSQVGTRAETQHF
TRBJ1-1,TRBV7-9,CASSDTGQGSGTEAFF
TRBJ1-2,TRBV5-6,CASSSMTGQGGGYTF
TRBJ2-4,TRBV2,CASSEPATGAKNIQYF
TRBJ1-5,TRBV7-6,CASSQQAETQHF
TRBJ1-5,TRBV19,CASSTPGQGIQPQHF
TRBJ2-5,TRBV4-1,CASSQERRGRGETQYF
TRBJ2-2,TRBV11-3,CASSLSGAGELFF
TRBJ2-3,TRBV20-1,CSADTRDTSTDTQYF
TRBJ1-4,TRBV9,CASSIRPTGNEKLFF
TRBJ2-7,TRBV6-6,CASSHGTLQGASYEQYF
TRBJ1-2,TRBV30,CAWSVTLRRYTF
TRBJ1-3,TRBV20-1,CSAYTLTTDSSGNTIYF
TRBJ2-5,TRBV10-1,CASSPMGGGVQETQYF
TRBJ1-4,TRBV5-1,CASSLGVVGSEKLFF
TRBJ2-7,TRBV4-2,CASSGQGTYEQYF
TRBJ2-1,TRBV7-2,CANSLEVGGGDVEQFF
TRBJ1-2,TRBV27,CASGSVEGKNYGYTF
TRBJ1-1,TRBV15,CATSRVDRNTEAFF
TRBJ1-3,TRBV7-3,CASSPGLHSGNTIYF
TRBJ2-1,TRBV12-3/TRBV12-4,CASRNLYAADNEQFF
TRBJ1-4,TRBV12-3/TRBV12-4,CASSFGSHGTIEKLVF
TRBJ2-1,TRBV20-1,CSGQNSGGTNEQFF
TRBJ2-5,TRBV7-2,CASSPGGVWETQYF
TRBJ2-5,TRBV20-1,CSAGLGGWGQETQYF
TRBJ2-2,TRBV24-1,CATSDADRGRTGELFF
TRBJ1-2,TRBV9,CASSVTGDGYTF
TRBJ1-4,TRBV10-3,CAISEQGLATNEKLFF
TRBJ1-3,TRBV9,CASSPFGGSGGNTIYF